A selection of T cell receptor beta chains follows, all from one sample in a study of T cells in Graves' hyperthyroidism and ophthalmopathy. Using its own MiXCR run on the multiplex PCR reads, TCRdb lists one record per CDR3 protein. This sample has about 640,000 distinct CDR3 sequences, with under 25% found just once. Sequencing used blood. Source of these receptors: a man aged 25-45 years with Graves' ophthalmopathy. Both conserved end residues are part of each CDR3. A D gene is named only where the DNA matches it firmly. Expanded clones get a size class; other rows say once, few or many, or leave the size out.

cdr3_aa: CASSQYLAGGGTGELFF
cdr3_nt: TGTGCCAGCAGCCAATATTTAGCGGGAGGGGGCACCGGGGAGCTGTTTTTT
j_call: TRBJ2-2
d_call: TRBD2
clone_size: few
v_call: TRBV3-1

cdr3_aa: CASSFFGTGLLADFYNEQFF
cdr3_nt: TGTGCCAGCAGCTTCTTCGGGACAGGGTTACTAGCGGACTTCTACAATGAGCAGTTCTTC
j_call: TRBJ2-1
d_call: .
clone_size: .
v_call: TRBV11-1

cdr3_aa: CASSLQGASLYEQYF
cdr3_nt: TGTGCCAGCAGTTTGCAGGGGGCTTCCCTCTACGAGCAGTACTTC
j_call: TRBJ2-7
d_call: TRBD1
clone_size: many
v_call: TRBV6-1

cdr3_aa: CASSLGTNTGELFF
cdr3_nt: TGTGCCAGCAGTCTCGGAACGAACACCGGGGAGCTGTTTTTT
j_call: TRBJ2-2
d_call: .
clone_size: many
v_call: TRBV28

cdr3_aa: CASSSAGLNEKLFF
cdr3_nt: TGTGCCAGCAGTTCTGCAGGCTTAAATGAAAAACTGTTTTTT
j_call: TRBJ1-4
d_call: .
clone_size: .
v_call: TRBV28

cdr3_aa: CASRGGLPSYNEQFF
cdr3_nt: TGTGCCAGCAGGGGTGGACTGCCCTCCTACAATGAGCAGTTCTTC
j_call: TRBJ2-1
d_call: .
clone_size: .
v_call: TRBV7-9

cdr3_aa: CSVGDGGVGEQYF
cdr3_nt: TGCAGCGTTGGGGATGGGGGAGTAGGGGAGCAGTACTTC
j_call: TRBJ2-7
d_call: .
clone_size: .
v_call: TRBV29-1

cdr3_aa: CASSLEREGSDNEQFF
cdr3_nt: TGTGCCAGCAGCTTGGAGCGGGAGGGCTCCGACAATGAGCAGTTCTTC
j_call: TRBJ2-1
d_call: TRBD2
clone_size: .
v_call: TRBV7-3

cdr3_aa: CASSQDIPGISGNTIYF
cdr3_nt: TGCGCCAGCAGCCAAGATATCCCAGGGATCTCTGGAAACACCATATATTTT
j_call: TRBJ1-3
d_call: .
clone_size: .
v_call: TRBV4-3

cdr3_aa: CASSAGRANYGYTF
cdr3_nt: TGTGCCAGCAGCGCAGGGCGAGCTAACTATGGCTACACCTTC
j_call: TRBJ1-2
d_call: .
clone_size: few
v_call: TRBV5-5

cdr3_aa: CASSVEEGNYGYTF
cdr3_nt: TGTGCCAGCAGCGTAGAAGAGGGCAACTATGGCTACACCTTC
j_call: TRBJ1-2
d_call: .
clone_size: .
v_call: TRBV9

cdr3_aa: CASSLGTSGSEQFF
cdr3_nt: TGTGCCAGCAGCTTAGGGACTAGCGGGAGCGAGCAGTTCTTC
j_call: TRBJ2-1
d_call: TRBD2
clone_size: many
v_call: TRBV7-3

cdr3_aa: CASSMIEVISDTQYF
cdr3_nt: TGTGCCAGCAGTATGATAGAGGTAATATCAGATACGCAGTATTTT
j_call: TRBJ2-3
d_call: .
clone_size: .
v_call: TRBV12-3/TRBV12-4

cdr3_aa: CAIWGTDTQYF
cdr3_nt: TGTGCCATCTGGGGGACAGATACGCAGTATTTT
j_call: TRBJ2-3
d_call: .
clone_size: few
v_call: TRBV28

cdr3_aa: CASSLEQGPRINSPLHF
cdr3_nt: TGTGCCAGCAGCTTAGAGCAAGGCCCTCGTATTAATTCACCCCTCCACTTT
j_call: TRBJ1-6
d_call: .
clone_size: .
v_call: TRBV11-2

cdr3_aa: CASSPDTLTSEAFF
cdr3_nt: TGTGCCAGCAGCCCCGATACGTTAACTTCCGAAGCTTTCTTT
j_call: TRBJ1-1
d_call: .
clone_size: many
v_call: TRBV7-2

cdr3_aa: CATSTHPNRGGPNYGYTF
cdr3_nt: TGTGCCACCAGCACCCACCCAAATCGAGGAGGCCCTAACTATGGCTACACCTTC
j_call: TRBJ1-2
d_call: .
clone_size: many
v_call: TRBV15

cdr3_aa: CASSEVGWDHNQPQHF
cdr3_nt: TGTGCCAGCAGTGAAGTCGGTTGGGACCACAATCAGCCCCAGCATTTT
j_call: TRBJ1-5
d_call: .
clone_size: many
v_call: TRBV2

cdr3_aa: CASTRRLAAYTTNTGELFF
cdr3_nt: TGTGCCAGCACTCGGCGACTAGCGGCCTACACTACCAACACCGGGGAGCTGTTTTTT
j_call: TRBJ2-2
d_call: TRBD2
clone_size: .
v_call: TRBV12-3/TRBV12-4

cdr3_aa: CASRIDRDSYEQYF
cdr3_nt: TGTGCCAGCAGGATAGATAGGGACAGCTACGAGCAGTACTTC
j_call: TRBJ2-7
d_call: TRBD1
clone_size: many
v_call: TRBV2

cdr3_aa: CASSLYGGETEAFF
cdr3_nt: TGTGCCAGCAGTTTATACGGGGGAGAGACTGAAGCTTTCTTT
j_call: TRBJ1-1
d_call: .
clone_size: .
v_call: TRBV27

cdr3_aa: CASSPYGTGTNTEAFF
cdr3_nt: TGCGCCAGCAGCCCCTACGGGACAGGGACGAACACTGAAGCTTTCTTT
j_call: TRBJ1-1
d_call: TRBD1
clone_size: many
v_call: TRBV5-1

cdr3_aa: CSARDERNSYEQYF
cdr3_nt: TGCAGTGCTAGAGATGAGCGGAACTCCTACGAGCAGTACTTC
j_call: TRBJ2-7
d_call: .
clone_size: .
v_call: TRBV20-1

cdr3_aa: CASFNSASGNTIYF
cdr3_nt: TGTGCCAGCTTTAACTCGGCCTCTGGAAACACCATATATTTT
j_call: TRBJ1-3
d_call: .
clone_size: few
v_call: TRBV6-1

cdr3_aa: CASSFAASGYNEQFF
cdr3_nt: TGTGCCAGCAGCTTCGCGGCTAGCGGTTACAATGAGCAGTTCTTC
j_call: TRBJ2-1
d_call: TRBD2
clone_size: many
v_call: TRBV7-2

cdr3_aa: CAWSDGTVSEKLFF
cdr3_nt: TGTGCCTGGAGTGACGGGACAGTAAGTGAAAAACTGTTTTTT
j_call: TRBJ1-4
d_call: TRBD1
clone_size: few
v_call: TRBV30

cdr3_aa: CASSPGYGYGLDEQYF
cdr3_nt: TGTGCCAGCAGCCCTGGTTACGGCTACGGGCTCGACGAGCAGTACTTC
j_call: TRBJ2-7
d_call: .
clone_size: few
v_call: TRBV7-9

cdr3_aa: CAISESVGQAVGEQFF
cdr3_nt: TGTGCCATCAGTGAGTCGGTAGGACAGGCAGTAGGTGAGCAGTTCTTC
j_call: TRBJ2-1
d_call: TRBD1
clone_size: few
v_call: TRBV10-3

cdr3_aa: CASSETRVAGVPETQYF
cdr3_nt: TGTGCCAGCAGTGAAACGAGGGTAGCGGGAGTGCCCGAGACCCAGTACTTC
j_call: TRBJ2-5
d_call: TRBD2
clone_size: few
v_call: TRBV25-1

cdr3_aa: CASSLTPTGANTEAFF
cdr3_nt: TGTGCCAGCAGTTTAACTCCGACAGGGGCGAACACTGAAGCTTTCTTT
j_call: TRBJ1-1
d_call: TRBD1
clone_size: many
v_call: TRBV28

cdr3_aa: CASSESMGRTEAFF
cdr3_nt: TGTGCCAGCAGTGAGTCTATGGGGAGGACTGAAGCTTTCTTT
j_call: TRBJ1-1
d_call: .
clone_size: .
v_call: TRBV6-1

cdr3_aa: CASSRGPYGYTF
cdr3_nt: TGTGCCAGCTCCAGGGGACCCTATGGCTACACCTTC
j_call: TRBJ1-2
d_call: .
clone_size: many
v_call: TRBV12-3/TRBV12-4

cdr3_aa: CASSPSGKGQPNTEAFF
cdr3_nt: TGTGCCAGCAGCCCTTCGGGCAAGGGACAGCCGAACACTGAAGCTTTCTTT
j_call: TRBJ1-1
d_call: TRBD1
clone_size: few
v_call: TRBV9

cdr3_aa: CASSSFTDTQYF
cdr3_nt: TGTGCCAGCAGCTCGTTCACAGATACGCAGTATTTT
j_call: TRBJ2-3
d_call: .
clone_size: many
v_call: TRBV13

cdr3_aa: CATSRVPSGGFSYEQYF
cdr3_nt: TGTGCCACCAGCAGAGTGCCCTCCGGCGGCTTCTCCTACGAGCAGTACTTC
j_call: TRBJ2-7
d_call: .
clone_size: few
v_call: TRBV15

cdr3_aa: CASSITRWANEQFF
cdr3_nt: TGTGCCAGCAGCATTACGCGGTGGGCCAATGAGCAGTTCTTC
j_call: TRBJ2-1
d_call: .
clone_size: many
v_call: TRBV28

cdr3_aa: CASSLEPGQAYGQYF
cdr3_nt: TGTGCCAGCAGCTTAGAGCCGGGACAGGCCTACGGGCAGTACTTC
j_call: TRBJ2-7
d_call: TRBD1
clone_size: many
v_call: TRBV11-2

cdr3_aa: CASSDVDSYNEQFF
cdr3_nt: TGTGCCAGCAGTGACGTGGACTCATACAATGAGCAGTTCTTC
j_call: TRBJ2-1
d_call: .
clone_size: many
v_call: TRBV2

cdr3_aa: CASSLIRPSGATGELFF
cdr3_nt: TGTGCCAGCAGTTTAATTCGTCCTAGCGGAGCGACCGGGGAGCTGTTTTTT
j_call: TRBJ2-2
d_call: TRBD2
clone_size: many
v_call: TRBV28

cdr3_aa: CASTSGRPNTEAFF
cdr3_nt: TGTGCCAGCACCTCTGGACGGCCGAACACTGAAGCTTTCTTT
j_call: TRBJ1-1
d_call: .
clone_size: once
v_call: TRBV9

cdr3_aa: CASSLVPGRYGNTIYF
cdr3_nt: TGTGCCAGCAGCTTAGTTCCAGGGCGGTATGGAAACACCATATATTTT
j_call: TRBJ1-3
d_call: .
clone_size: .
v_call: TRBV7-6

cdr3_aa: CASSLKVTQYF
cdr3_nt: TGTGCCAGCAGCTTAAAGGTGACCCAGTACTTC
j_call: TRBJ2-5
d_call: .
clone_size: many
v_call: TRBV7-2

cdr3_aa: CASTQGSPLHF
cdr3_nt: TGTGCCAGCACCCAAGGGTCACCCCTCCACTTT
j_call: TRBJ1-6
d_call: .
clone_size: .
v_call: TRBV6-1

cdr3_aa: CASSEGQGVDTQYF
cdr3_nt: TGTGCCAGCAGCGAGGGACAGGGAGTAGATACGCAGTATTTT
j_call: TRBJ2-3
d_call: TRBD1
clone_size: .
v_call: TRBV5-8

cdr3_aa: CASSLVGDYGYEQYF
cdr3_nt: TGCGCCAGCAGCTTGGTTGGGGACTATGGATACGAGCAGTACTTC
j_call: TRBJ2-7
d_call: TRBD2
clone_size: many
v_call: TRBV5-1

cdr3_aa: CATSGTTREQFF
cdr3_nt: TGTGCCACTTCTGGGACCACACGAGAGCAGTTCTTC
j_call: TRBJ2-1
d_call: .
clone_size: .
v_call: TRBV6-2/TRBV6-3

cdr3_aa: CAWTLPLAGGDTGELFF
cdr3_nt: TGTGCCTGGACCCTCCCCCTAGCGGGAGGGGACACCGGGGAGCTGTTTTTT
j_call: TRBJ2-2
d_call: TRBD2
clone_size: many
v_call: TRBV30

cdr3_aa: CASNTGTEAFF
cdr3_nt: TGCGCCAGTAACACAGGGACTGAAGCTTTCTTT
j_call: TRBJ1-1
d_call: .
clone_size: few
v_call: TRBV4-1

cdr3_aa: CASSWYRGETQYF
cdr3_nt: TGTGCCAGCAGTTGGTACAGGGGGGAGACCCAGTACTTC
j_call: TRBJ2-5
d_call: TRBD1
clone_size: .
v_call: TRBV2

cdr3_aa: CSVGPLNQETQYF
cdr3_nt: TGCAGCGTTGGCCCCTTGAACCAAGAGACCCAGTACTTC
j_call: TRBJ2-5
d_call: .
clone_size: few
v_call: TRBV29-1

cdr3_aa: CASSLVGGSGGNEQFF
cdr3_nt: TGTGCCAGCAGCTTAGTTGGGGGATCGGGGGGGAATGAGCAGTTCTTC
j_call: TRBJ2-1
d_call: TRBD2
clone_size: .
v_call: TRBV7-2

cdr3_aa: CASTWTSGRAPATDTQYF
cdr3_nt: TGTGCCAGCACCTGGACTAGCGGGAGGGCCCCGGCCACAGATACGCAGTATTTT
j_call: TRBJ2-3
d_call: TRBD2
clone_size: many
v_call: TRBV28

cdr3_aa: CASGIEGRVDGGYTF
cdr3_nt: TGTGCCAGCGGGATTGAGGGCAGGGTGGATGGTGGCTACACCTTC
j_call: TRBJ1-2
d_call: .
clone_size: .
v_call: TRBV2

cdr3_aa: CASTSKAGNDYNEQFF
cdr3_nt: TGTGCCAGCACCAGTAAAGCGGGAAATGACTACAATGAGCAGTTCTTC
j_call: TRBJ2-1
d_call: TRBD2
clone_size: .
v_call: TRBV5-8

cdr3_aa: CASSSAGINSPLHF
cdr3_nt: TGTGCCAGTAGCTCGGCGGGCATCAACTCACCCCTCCACTTT
j_call: TRBJ1-6
d_call: .
clone_size: .
v_call: TRBV5-6

cdr3_aa: CASSGRRTSSHYEQYF
cdr3_nt: TGTGCCAGCAGTGGACGACGGACTAGCTCCCACTACGAGCAGTACTTC
j_call: TRBJ2-7
d_call: TRBD2
clone_size: many
v_call: TRBV28

cdr3_aa: CASSYSTGGARNTEAFF
cdr3_nt: TGTGCCAGCAGTTACTCGACCGGGGGGGCGCGGAACACTGAAGCTTTCTTT
j_call: TRBJ1-1
d_call: .
clone_size: few
v_call: TRBV6-5

cdr3_aa: CASRPSGPETQYF
cdr3_nt: TGTGCCAGCAGACCCAGCGGGCCGGAGACCCAGTACTTC
j_call: TRBJ2-5
d_call: .
clone_size: .
v_call: TRBV28

cdr3_aa: CASSVTQGARDIQYF
cdr3_nt: TGTGCCAGCAGCGTAACTCAGGGGGCTAGGGACATTCAGTACTTC
j_call: TRBJ2-4
d_call: TRBD1
clone_size: few
v_call: TRBV13

cdr3_aa: CASSATGYVNTEAFF
cdr3_nt: TGTGCCAGCAGCGCGACAGGATATGTGAACACTGAAGCTTTCTTT
j_call: TRBJ1-1
d_call: .
clone_size: many
v_call: TRBV28